This T cell receptor (beta chain) came from a study of T cell responses to AZD1222 COVID-19 vaccine. Study conclusions and caveats: Distributed over spike, vaccine-associated CD4 TCRs predominated at 160-218 and 743-854. Just a handful of AZD1222 recipients tested seropositive at baseline.

Of note for this clone: Antigen unknown.

The protocol was immunoSEQ multiplex PCR, while the TCRdb copy is restricted to in-frame clones and leaves out a portion. The repertoire holds more than 95,000 clones, with roughly 91% as singletons. Germline CDR1 reads SGHTA; CDR2 reads FQGNSA. Trimming stripped 1 base from V and 2 bases from J, with 16 bases between. The CDR3 spans 17 residues. V is TRBV7-2 and J is TRBJ2-3, with D tentatively TRBD1 (5 bases). The input for sequencing was peripheral blood, taken on day 0 of AZD1222 vaccination. The clonotype was recovered from an adult in good health. Here the CDR3 reads CASSLVGQTVTTDTQYF. CDR3 in DNA: TGTGCCAGCAGCTTAGTGGGCCAGACAGTCACCACAGATACGCAGTATTTT.